This T cell receptor (beta chain) originates from a study of blood T cell repertoires in COVID-19. At the level of the study: Some COVID-19 samples were acute and others convalescent; all came from the United States, Italy and Spain. PBMCs, B-cell-depleted T cells, or T cells were the source of the cDNA or gDNA that made up the material.

Original handling: Estimation of nucleated cell counts was performed using reference gene primer amplification. Profiled with immunoSEQ multiplex PCR; TCRdb holds only in-frame clones, not every one. The DNA gave D and trimming, while V, J and clone size come from that table. The table has about 110,000 clones, around 90% seen once. The V end lost 3 bases, the J end lost 4 bases, and 12 bases lay between the germline ends. CDR3 length: 15 residues. Germline V lookup: CDR1 MDHEN, CDR2 SYDVKM. The chain has TRBV28 and TRBJ1-4; the D gene is possibly TRBD1 (6 bases). The clonotype comes from a human donor in a cohort sampled during active COVID-19. The source material was peripheral blood. The CDR3 DNA reads as TGTGCCAGCAGTTTTCAGGGGCGCATTAATGAAAAACTGTTTTTT. As protein: CASSFQGRINEKLFF.